This paragraph reports one T cell receptor beta chain. The V gene lost 5 bases and the J gene lost 11 bases, with 13 bases spanning the gap. CDR3 length equals 12 residues. CDR1 SGHVS and CDR2 FQNEAQ come from the germline V gene. In the original analysis: Reference gene primer amplification yielded estimated nucleated cell counts. TCRdb's table, derived via immunoSEQ multiplex PCR, lists solely in-frame clones and lacks some. Clone size and V and J calls were adopted from that table, with D and trimming inferred from the DNA. The sample shows just under 350,000 clones, around 82% of them seen only once. This specimen belongs to a study of blood T cell repertoires in COVID-19.

The sequencing input was peripheral blood. The rearrangement links TRBV7-8 to TRBJ2-1; D is uncertain. This clonotype originated in a man younger than 45 with active or convalescent COVID-19. This chain's CDR3 is CASSLLEPQQFF. As DNA, the CDR3 is TGTGCCAGCAGCCTCCTCGAGCCCCAGCAGTTCTTC.